The TCR beta chain described here comes from a study of control samples from healthy donors and cancer patients. Unmatched junction bases numbered 10, after V lost 6 bases and J lost 5 bases. CDR1 and CDR2 (germline): MDHEN, SYDVKM. This CDR3 is 15 amino acids long. Assay used: immunoSEQ multiplex PCR; TCRdb lists only in-frame clones, some missing. The sample yields about 54,000 clones, 95% to 97% seen once. The clonotype comes from a woman between 25 and 40 years old in good health. V and J are TRBV28 and TRBJ2-1; 7 bases are shared with TRBD2. The sample comprised blood. The CDR3 spells CASRPFGLADNEQFF. The DNA for the CDR3 is TGTGCCAGCAGGCCGTTTGGGCTAGCGGACAATGAGCAGTTCTTC.